The present T cell receptor beta chain was sequenced within a study of long-term antiretroviral therapy in people with HIV. Study-wide results and caveats: Against controls, HIV repertoires showed narrower ranges of CDR3 length.

Runs used v3.0 of the immunoSEQ assay and were done at survey level. The repertoire was sequenced with immunoSEQ multiplex PCR; TCRdb's copy has only in-frame clones and lacks some. Of around 24,000 clones listed, about 77% are singletons. This CDR3 spans 17 amino acids. CDR1 KGHSH and CDR2 LQKENI come from the germline V gene. J was trimmed by 5 bases and V by 3 bases; bases with no gene match: 6. Of note for this clone: Its antigen is undetermined.

The source is a woman aged 40 to 50 with HIV. The sequencing here drew on unsorted PBMCs, taken 0.5 years after starting antiretroviral therapy. This chain uses TRBV18 with TRBJ2-1; 14 positions agree with TRBD2. CDR3 protein: CASSPRTSGGMNNEQFF. DNA for the CDR3: TGTGCCAGCTCACCGCGGACTAGCGGGGGGATGAACAATGAGCAGTTCTTC.